The T cell receptor beta chain described here comes from a study of T cell responses to AZD1222 COVID-19 vaccine. V was pared by 2 bases and J by 3 bases, with 5 bases between. The germline gives CDR1 SNHLY, CDR2 FYNNEI. The CDR3 loop spans 12 amino acids. This clone is a singleton in its sample. Its target is unknown. Produced via immunoSEQ multiplex PCR; TCRdb's table is partial and in-frame only. Among around 120,000 clones listed, about 90% were seen once. Notes on the study in general: Seropositivity was recorded at baseline in only a handful of AZD1222 recipients. As reported, nearly half of all spike-specific TCRs target variant regions that are unmutated.

This TCR derives from an adult in good health. The V call is TRBV2, the J call TRBJ2-7; no reliable D call. The specimen comprised peripheral blood, sampled on day 0 of AZD1222 vaccination. The CDR3, as DNA: TGTGCCAGCAGTGAAAGTTTCTACGAGCAGTACTTC. Residues: CASSESFYEQYF.